This record looks at one TCR beta chain sequence and its context. The same CDR3 can be traced to other DNA sequences in this sample. Individuals drawn from around 25 US areas were roughly 18 to 95 years old. Some clones are missing from TCRdb's copy, which holds only in-frame ones; the method was immunoSEQ multiplex PCR. The sample includes approximately 200,000 clones, about four fifths of them seen just once. This sample is part of a study of blood T cell repertoires in COVID-19. Looked up from germline, CDR1 is LNHDA and CDR2 is SQIVND (reference sequence). The CDR3 covers 14 residues. The ends lost 6 bases at V and 3 bases at J; junction bases unmatched: 4.

This sequence originates from a woman aged 40 to 50 with acute COVID-19. The sequencing input was PBMCs or T cells enriched from blood (not recorded which). This chain joins TRBV19 and TRBJ2-3, with 9 bases matching TRBD1. CDR3 protein: CASRDRGRTDTQYF. The CDR3 DNA reads as TGTGCCAGTAGGGACAGGGGTAGGACAGATACGCAGTATTTT.